This T cell receptor beta chain was captured in a study of T-cell reconstitution after alpha-beta-depleted transplantation in children. General study points: Several hundred rapidly expanded clones from non-depleted graft cells reportedly supplied alpha-beta T cells about two months post-transplant.

This clonotype was found many times. What it recognizes is unknown. V gave up 2 bases and J gave up 3 bases, with 8 bases separating them. Germline CDR1 and CDR2: SQVTM and ANQGSEA. The CDR3 extends over 13 amino acids. Unique molecular identifiers were incorporated during preparation of the TCRbeta library. TCRdb called the PCR reads again in MiXCR, with one record for every CDR3 protein. The sample comprises more than 500,000 distinct CDR3 sequences, around 10% of which are singletons, and 14% rests with the top ten. The sequenced sample was PBMCs, mostly from graft donor cells, obtained 180 days after TCRalphabeta/CD19-depleted stem cell transplant. This receptor was identified in a female patient between 2 and 15 years old who had a stem cell transplant for aplastic anemia, so the T cells may come from the graft donor. The V call is TRBV29-1, the J call TRBJ2-1; D gene ambiguous. CDR3 DNA sequence: TGCAGCGTTGAAAAGCTATACTACAATGAGCAGTTCTTC. Its translation is CSVEKLYYNEQFF.